The 9 T cell receptor beta chains below come from one sample, sequenced in a study of PD-L1 blockade in urothelial cancer. Libraries were prepared by immunoSEQ multiplex PCR; TCRdb keeps only in-frame clonotypes and omits some of them. The table lists 25,000 to 30,000 clones, about 89% of them singletons, with about 3.4% in the top ten. The starting material was PBMCs, obtained around atezolizumab (anti-PD-L1) treatment. These receptors originate from a man aged 50 to 60 with urothelial cancer.

The V and J genes are TRBV28 and TRBJ2-7; possibly TRBD1 for D (6 bases). The CDR3 length is 14 residues. CDR1 is MDHEN and CDR2 is SYDVKM in the germline V gene. V lost 7 bases, J lost 2 bases, and 15 bases lay in between. CDR3 nucleotide sequence: TGTGCCAGCACCTTGGGACACGAACCCTACGAGCAGTACTTC. Its protein is CASTLGHEPYEQYF.

The chain employs TRBV7-2 and TRBJ2-1; 11 bases line up with TRBD2. This CDR3 is built from 16 residues. Germline V CDR1 and CDR2: SGHTA, FQGNSA. Losses at the gene ends were 2 bases for V and 4 bases for J; bases not matched to a gene: 4. The CDR3 protein is CASSLSSSGRYNEQFF. The CDR3 DNA reads TGTGCCAGCAGCTTAAGCTCTAGCGGGAGGTACAATGAGCAGTTCTTC.

V gene TRBV7-9 combines with J gene TRBJ2-3, with no clear D. Trimming removed 5 bases from V and 3 bases from J, with 9 bases in between. The CDR3 spans 13 residues. CDR1 and CDR2 (germline): SEHNR, FQNEAQ (reference sequence). The CDR3 DNA sequence: TGTGCCAGCAGCCCCTCCCAGACAGATACGCAGTATTTT. This codes for CASSPSQTDTQYF.

The gene calls are TRBV5-1 and TRBJ2-3; TRBD2 matches 9 bases. The CDR3 is 20 amino acids. From germline, CDR1 is SGHRS and CDR2 YFSETQ. The junction had 18 bases not matched to a gene; V was cut back by 4 bases and J by 0 bases. The CDR3: CASSHGGAGGPQASTDTQYF. The CDR3, as DNA: TGCGCCAGCAGCCACGGGGGAGCGGGGGGTCCACAAGCTAGCACAGATACGCAGTATTTT.

V is TRBV5-1 and J is TRBJ2-7; 7 positions match TRBD1. The V segment lost 3 bases and the J segment 3 bases; nucleotides outside the gene matches: 15. Germline CDR1 reads SGHRS; CDR2 reads YFSETQ. The CDR3 is 17 amino acids. The CDR3 region is CASSSNTRQGGFYEQYF. The CDR3 DNA is TGCGCCAGCAGCTCCAATACCCGACAGGGTGGGTTCTACGAGCAGTACTTC.

This rearrangement joins TRBV11-2 to TRBJ1-2; the match to TRBD1 covers 11 bases. V trimming: 5 bases; J trimming: 5 bases; junction bases outside the gene matches: 4. This CDR3 region has 14 residues. The germline V gene has CDR1 SGHAT and CDR2 FQNNGV. CDR3 protein: CASSARDRGYGYTF. The DNA for the CDR3 is TGTGCCAGCAGCGCAAGGGACAGGGGGTATGGCTACACCTTC. The full variable domain, with the rest looked up from reference TRBV11-2 and TRBJ1-2, is EAGVAQSPRYKIIEKRQSVAFWCNPISGHATLYWYQQILGQGPKLLIQFQNNGVVDDSQLPKDRFSAERLKGVDSTLKIQPAKLEDSAVYLCASSARDRGYGYTFGSGTRLTVV.

This chain joins TRBV11-1 and TRBJ1-6; TRBD1 agrees at 8 bases. Germline CDR1 and CDR2: SGHAT and FQDESV (reference sequence). V lost 0 bases to trimming and J lost 10 bases; unmatched junction nucleotides: 11. This CDR3 has 17 residues. The CDR3, as DNA: TGTGCCAGCAGCTTAGCCTCTGGAGGGACAGGTCACTCACCCCTCCACTTT. Translated, it gives CASSLASGGTGHSPLHF.

The CDR3 region is CASSLRVGTEAFF. The CDR3 bases are TGTGCCAGCAGCTTACGGGTTGGCACTGAAGCTTTCTTT. The gene calls are TRBV11-1 and TRBJ1-1, with D hard to call. The CDR3 runs to 13 residues. V lost 2 bases and J 4 bases, leaving 8 bases between the germline ends. Per the germline V gene, CDR1 is SGHAT and CDR2 is FQDESV (reference sequence).

The chain joins TRBV6-1 to TRBJ2-7; 8 bases match TRBD1. This CDR3 comprises 14 residues. The V and J ends lost 2 bases and 4 bases, in that order; junction bases with no gene match: 4. Germline CDR1 MNHNS, CDR2 SASEGT. The CDR3 coding sequence is TGTGCCAGCAGTGAAACGACAGGGGCATACGAGCAGTACTTC. This encodes CASSETTGAYEQYF.